Each of the 12 T cell receptor beta chains below was sequenced from the same sample in a study of tissue T cells after allogeneic stem cell transplantation. Assay used: immunoSEQ multiplex PCR; TCRdb lists only in-frame clones, some missing. The sample includes approximately 5,000 clones, 35% to 50% seen only once; the top ten take over 13%. Time point of the sample: mouse harvest day 14 after allogeneic transplant. Mouse grafts combined 10^7 T-cell-depleted bone marrow cells with 10^6 splenic CD5+ T cells. Material: gut tissue. The source of these receptors is a female BALB/c mouse given C57BL/6 T cells with graft-versus-host disease after an allogeneic hematopoietic cell transplant.

With respect to this clone: Any gene name here is a mouse gene name. The read ends 1 residue before the CDR3 terminus; that terminus is restored from the germline J gene. The chain couples TRBV26 to TRBJ2-5; a weak D match, TRBD1 (5 bases). The germline V gene encodes CDR1 KGHPV and CDR2 FQNQEV (reference sequence). The CDR3 has 13 residues. V gave up 2 bases and J gave up 4 bases, with 7 bases separating them. The CDR3 is CASSLAGKDTQYF. Incomplete CDR3 DNA: TGTGCCAGCAGTCTGGCAGGGAAAGACACCCAGTAC.

In regard to this clone: Mouse gene names apply. The CDR3 DNA, read in part, is TGTGCCAGCAGCCAACCCAACACAGAAGTCTTC. Its protein product is CASSQPNTEVF. Given in full, the CDR3 is CASSQPNTEVFF. The chain recombines TRBV2 with TRBJ1-1; no clear D gene. The CDR3 end is not reached by the read, which stops 1 residue before it; the germline J gene fills it in. This CDR3 has 12 amino acids. V was pared by 2 bases and J by 2 bases, with 3 bases between. Germline V gene lookup returns CDR1 LGHNA and CDR2 YSYQKL.

This clone was counted only a few times. The listed genes are named as in mouse. The read terminates 1 residue ahead of where the CDR3 ends, so the germline J gene completes it. This rearrangement joins TRBV3 to TRBJ1-4; 10 bases are shared with TRBD1. The CDR3 spans 16 residues. Germline CDR1 and CDR2: SNHLY and FYNGKV (reference sequence). The J segment lost 2 bases and the V segment lost 5 bases, leaving 5 bases of the junction unmatched. The CDR3 loop reads CASSTGQGRSNERLFF. The part of the CDR3 DNA that was read is TGTGCCAGCAGCACGGGACAGGGGAGGTCCAACGAAAGATTATTT.

With respect to this clone: Germline and genes: mouse. The read halts 1 residue ahead of the CDR3 end, with the missing end drawn from the germline J gene. The chain employs TRBV12-2 and TRBJ1-4; D remains unclear. The ends were cut back, 4 bases at V and 3 bases at J, with 14 bases in the middle. Per germline, CDR1 SGHLS and CDR2 HYDKME. This CDR3 spans 15 amino acids. CDR3 sequence reads: CASSRFVPPNERLFF. The sequenced CDR3 bases are TGTGCCAGCTCCCGTTTTGTACCTCCCAACGAAAGATTATTT. Full variable domain (outside the CDR3, taken from reference TRBV12-2 and TRBJ1-4): NSGVVQSPRYIIKGKGERSILKCIPISGHLSVAWYQQTQGQELKFFIQHYDKMERDKGNLPSRFSVQQFDDYHSEMNMSALELEDSAVYFCASSRFVPPNERLFFGHGTKLSVL.

In this sample, this clone turned up a few times. Gene names and germline match the mouse. Read data end 1 residue before the CDR3 end; the end is taken from the germline J gene. This sequence joins TRBV13-2 and TRBJ2-7, with 9 bases that match TRBD2. Trimming took 2 bases from V and 4 from J; bases not matched to a gene: 4. From germline, CDR1 is NNHNN and CDR2 SYGAGS (reference sequence). The CDR3 runs to 14 residues. The sequenced part of the CDR3 DNA is TGTGCCAGCGGTGACTGGGGGGGGCTATATGAACAGTAC. Translated: CASGDWGGLYEQY. In full, the CDR3 is CASGDWGGLYEQYF.

Judged by abundance, this clone is medium-sized (0.01 to 0.1%). Genes and germline are mouse. The read terminates 1 residue before the CDR3 end, so the remaining end is supplied by the germline J gene. This rearrangement joins TRBV16 to TRBJ2-7; D possibly uses TRBD1 or TRBD2 (7 bases each). The CDR3 spans 15 residues. Germline V gene sequence: CDR1 SGHSA, CDR2 FRNQAP. V was clipped by 1 base and J by 4 bases, with 14 bases between them. The CDR3 sequence is CASSLVAGGEYEQYF. The DNA read from the CDR3 is TGTGCAAGCAGCTTAGTGGCAGGGGGGGAATATGAACAGTAC.

Note on this clone: Gene names follow the mouse nomenclature. The read falls 1 residue short of the CDR3 end, and the missing part is taken from the germline J gene. This chain joins TRBV31 and TRBJ2-5; D gene unclear. V was clipped by 0 bases and J by 3 bases, with 13 bases between them. The CDR3 consists of 15 residues. Per the germline V gene, CDR1 is GKSSPN and CDR2 is SITVG. CDR3 DNA, as far as it was read: TGTGCCTGGAGTCTGGCGTGGGAGCTGCAAGACACCCAGTAC. As protein: CAWSLAWELQDTQY. The entire CDR3 sequence reads CAWSLAWELQDTQYF.

This clone is medium-sized. Genes here carry mouse names. The DNA ends 1 residue before the CDR3 does, and the rest of the CDR3 is filled in from the germline J gene. V and J are TRBV3 and TRBJ2-7; TRBD2 matches 11 bases. The J segment lost 7 bases and the V segment lost 3 bases, leaving 5 bases of the junction unmatched. Germline assignment: CDR1 SNHLY and CDR2 FYNGKV (reference sequence). This CDR3 is 14 amino acids long. The CDR3 region is CASSFNWGGYEQYF. CDR3 bases read: TGTGCCAGCAGCTTCAACTGGGGGGGCTACGAACAGTAC.

For this clone: Here the gene names and germline are mouse. The read ends 1 residue early relative to the CDR3; the germline J gene fills the gap. This chain connects TRBV26 to TRBJ2-5, with TRBD2 matching 7 bases. The CDR3 sequence is 14 residues long. CDR1 and CDR2 from the germline V gene are KGHPV and FQNQEV (reference sequence). The junction had 2 bases not matched to a gene; V was cut back by 2 bases and J by 3 bases. This chain's CDR3 is CASSLQGLQDTQYF. The covered CDR3 bases are TGTGCCAGCAGTCTGCAGGGACTGCAAGACACCCAGTAC.

A word on this clone: Mouse gene names apply. The observed sequence ends 1 residue before the CDR3 terminus, with the missing tail filled in from the germline J gene. The V gene is TRBV16, the J gene TRBJ2-4, with 10 bases aligning to TRBD2. CDR1 and CDR2 from the germline V gene are SGHSA and FRNQAP. V lost 5 bases to trimming and J lost 0 bases; unmatched junction nucleotides: 5. This CDR3 is 16 amino acids long. CDR3 sequence reads: CASSPGLGSSQNTLYF. The CDR3 bases that were read are TGTGCAAGCAGCCCGGGACTGGGGTCTAGTCAAAACACCTTGTAC.

Turning to this clone: Genes here carry mouse names. The read is 1 residue too short to cover the CDR3 end, so that end is filled in from the germline J gene. This rearrangement joins TRBV26 to TRBJ2-4; 8 nucleotides align to TRBD2. Per the germline V gene, CDR1 is KGHPV and CDR2 is FQNQEV (reference sequence). This CDR3 is built from 13 residues. The junction had 2 bases not matched to a gene; V was cut back by 8 bases and J by 1 base. Partial CDR3 DNA: TGTGCCAGCGGGGGGGCGGGTCAAAACACCTTGTAC. Translation: CASGGAGQNTLY. The entire CDR3 protein reads CASGGAGQNTLYF.

Concerning this clone itself: These gene names are mouse names. The read comes to an end 1 residue before the CDR3 does, leaving the germline J gene to fill in the end. The V gene is TRBV29, the J gene TRBJ1-2; D unresolved. Trimming took 7 bases from V and 2 from J, leaving 14 bases between them. Germline V lookup: CDR1 MSHET, CDR2 SYDVDS. This CDR3 spans 14 amino acids. CDR3 DNA, as far as it was read: TGTGCTAGCACTTTGTGGGCCCGGAACTCCGACTACACC. Amino acids: CASTLWARNSDYT. In full, the CDR3 is CASTLWARNSDYTF.